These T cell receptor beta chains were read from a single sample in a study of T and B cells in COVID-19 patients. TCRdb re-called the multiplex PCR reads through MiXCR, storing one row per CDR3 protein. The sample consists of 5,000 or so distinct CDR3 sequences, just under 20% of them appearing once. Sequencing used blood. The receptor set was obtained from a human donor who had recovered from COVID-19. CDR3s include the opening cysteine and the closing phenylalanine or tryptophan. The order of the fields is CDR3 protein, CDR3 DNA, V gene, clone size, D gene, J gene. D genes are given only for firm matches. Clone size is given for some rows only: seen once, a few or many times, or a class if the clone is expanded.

CASSMGGGTGGKPQHF TGTGCCAGTAGTATGGGTGGAGGGACAGGGGGCAAGCCCCAGCATTTT TRBV19 medium-sized TRBD1 TRBJ1-5
CASSRRGANSYEQYF TGTGCCAGCAGTCGCAGGGGGGCCAACTCCTACGAGCAGTACTTC TRBV28 - - TRBJ2-7
CASSAGTGAQMTQYF TGCGCCAGCAGCGCCGGGACAGGGGCCCAGATGACCCAGTACTTC TRBV5-1 once TRBD1 TRBJ2-5
CASSLVGLGVETQYF TGCGCCAGCAGCTTGGTGGGTCTGGGAGTGGAGACCCAGTACTTC TRBV5-1 few - TRBJ2-5
CAWSTGQGVDTQYF TGTGCCTGGTCGACGGGACAGGGGGTAGATACGCAGTATTTT TRBV30 medium-sized TRBD1 TRBJ2-3
CASSWNQNTEAFF TGTGCCAGCAGTTGGAATCAGAACACTGAAGCTTTCTTT TRBV12-3/TRBV12-4 - - TRBJ1-1
CASSRDHSPLHF TGTGCCAGCAGCCGGGATCATTCACCCCTCCACTTT TRBV11-2 few - TRBJ1-6
CASSKTGGYTEAFF TGTGCCAGCAGTAAGACAGGGGGCTACACTGAAGCTTTCTTT TRBV6-6 - TRBD1 TRBJ1-1
CASSLTGGTEAFF TGTGCCAGCAGCTTAACAGGGGGCACTGAAGCTTTCTTT TRBV13 medium-sized TRBD1 TRBJ1-1
CAISRQDNEQFF TGTGCCATCAGTCGACAGGACAATGAGCAGTTCTTC TRBV10-3 medium-sized - TRBJ2-1
CASSLSGRTSYNEQFF TGTGCCAGCAGTTTATCCGGACGGACCTCCTACAATGAGCAGTTCTTC TRBV27 medium-sized - TRBJ2-1
CASSLAGQGVKRNTEAFF TGCGCCAGCAGCTTGGCCGGACAGGGAGTTAAAAGGAACACTGAAGCTTTCTTT TRBV5-1 - TRBD1 TRBJ1-1
CASSFGQGKDTQYF TGTGCCAGCAGTTTCGGACAGGGTAAAGATACGCAGTATTTT TRBV6-5 medium-sized TRBD1 TRBJ2-3
CASSEYWTGGNSPLHF TGTGCCAGCAGTGAATATTGGACAGGGGGGAATTCACCCCTCCACTTT TRBV6-1 many TRBD1 TRBJ1-6
CASLGGNTIYF TGTGCCAGCCTAGGTGGAAACACCATATATTTT TRBV21-1 few - TRBJ1-3
CASSTLTGAYEQYF TGCGCCAGCAGCACCCTGACAGGAGCCTACGAGCAGTACTTC TRBV5-1 many - TRBJ2-7
CAYRWASYDELFF TGTGCCTACCGCTGGGCCTCCTACGATGAGCTGTTCTTC TRBV12-3/TRBV12-4 - - TRBJ2-1
CASSYSREGGTSYPYEQYF TGTGCCAGCAGTTACTCGCGGGAGGGTGGGACTAGCTATCCCTACGAGCAGTACTTC TRBV6-5 medium-sized TRBD2 TRBJ2-7
CASSLAGGTAYEQYF TGTGCCAGCAGCTTAGCTGGCGGGACAGCCTACGAGCAGTACTTC TRBV7-2 - - TRBJ2-7